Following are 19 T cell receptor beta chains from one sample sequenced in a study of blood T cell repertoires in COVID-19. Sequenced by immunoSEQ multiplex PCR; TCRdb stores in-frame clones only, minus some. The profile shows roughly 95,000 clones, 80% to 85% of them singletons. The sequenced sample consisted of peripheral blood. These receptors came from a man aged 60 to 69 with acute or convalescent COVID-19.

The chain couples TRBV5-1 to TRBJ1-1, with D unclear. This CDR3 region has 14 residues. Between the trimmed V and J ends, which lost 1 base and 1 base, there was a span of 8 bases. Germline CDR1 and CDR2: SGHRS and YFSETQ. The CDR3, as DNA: TGCGCCAGCAGCTTGTCACCACAGAACACTGAAGCTTTCTTT. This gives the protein CASSLSPQNTEAFF. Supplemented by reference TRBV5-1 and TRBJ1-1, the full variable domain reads KAGVTQTPRYLIKTRGQQVTLSCSPISGHRSVSWYQQTPGQGLQFLFEYFSETQRNKGNFPGRFSGRQFSNSRSEMNVSTLELGDSALYLCASSLSPQNTEAFFGQGTRLTVV.

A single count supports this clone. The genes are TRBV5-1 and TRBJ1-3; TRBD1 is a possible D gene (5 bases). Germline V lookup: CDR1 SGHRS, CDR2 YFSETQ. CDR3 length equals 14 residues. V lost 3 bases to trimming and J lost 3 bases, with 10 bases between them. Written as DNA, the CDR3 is TGCGCCAGCAGCTCGGGGGAGTTTGGAAACACCATATATTTT. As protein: CASSSGEFGNTIYF. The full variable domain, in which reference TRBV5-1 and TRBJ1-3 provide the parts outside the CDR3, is KAGVTQTPRYLIKTRGQQVTLSCSPISGHRSVSWYQQTPGQGLQFLFEYFSETQRNKGNFPGRFSGRQFSNSRSEMNVSTLELGDSALYLCASSSGEFGNTIYFGEGSWLTVV.

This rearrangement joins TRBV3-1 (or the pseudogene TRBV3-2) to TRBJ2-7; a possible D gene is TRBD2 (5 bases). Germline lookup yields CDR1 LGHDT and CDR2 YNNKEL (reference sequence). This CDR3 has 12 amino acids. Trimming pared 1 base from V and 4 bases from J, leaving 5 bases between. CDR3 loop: CASSQGGYEQYF. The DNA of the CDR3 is TGTGCCAGCAGCCAAGGCGGGTACGAGCAGTACTTC.

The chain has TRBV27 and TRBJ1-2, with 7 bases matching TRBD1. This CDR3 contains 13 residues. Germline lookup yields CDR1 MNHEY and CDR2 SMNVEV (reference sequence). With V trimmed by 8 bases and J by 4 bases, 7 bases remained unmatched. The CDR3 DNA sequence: TGTGCCAGCTCCCCCGGGACAGTCTATGGCTACACCTTC. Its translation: CASSPGTVYGYTF.

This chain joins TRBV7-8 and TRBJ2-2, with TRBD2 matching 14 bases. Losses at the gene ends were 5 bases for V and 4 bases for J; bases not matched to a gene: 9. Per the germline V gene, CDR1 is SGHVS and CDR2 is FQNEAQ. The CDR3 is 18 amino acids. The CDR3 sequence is CASSPPGLAGATTGELFF. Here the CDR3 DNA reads TGTGCCAGCAGCCCACCGGGACTAGCGGGGGCCACCACCGGGGAGCTGTTTTTT. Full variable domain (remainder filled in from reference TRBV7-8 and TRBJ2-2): GAGVSQSPRYKVAKRGQDVALRCDPISGHVSLFWYQQALGQGPEFLTYFQNEAQLDKSGLPSDRFFAERPEGSVSTLKIQRTQQEDSAVYLCASSPPGLAGATTGELFFGEGSRLTVL.

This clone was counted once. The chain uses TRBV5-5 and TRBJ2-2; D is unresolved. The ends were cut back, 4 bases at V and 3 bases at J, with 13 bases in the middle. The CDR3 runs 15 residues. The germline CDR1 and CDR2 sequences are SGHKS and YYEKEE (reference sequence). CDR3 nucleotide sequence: TGTGCCAGCAGCCCACCCCACACGTACACCGGGGAGCTGTTTTTT. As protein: CASSPPHTYTGELFF.

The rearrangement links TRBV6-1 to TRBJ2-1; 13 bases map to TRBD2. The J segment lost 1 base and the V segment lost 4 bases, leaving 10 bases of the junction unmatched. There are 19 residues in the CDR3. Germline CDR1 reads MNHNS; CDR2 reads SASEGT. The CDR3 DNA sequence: TGTGCCAGCAGTGCCCGGCGACTAGCGGGGGGAAAATCCTACAATGAGCAGTTCTTC. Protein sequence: CASSARRLAGGKSYNEQFF.

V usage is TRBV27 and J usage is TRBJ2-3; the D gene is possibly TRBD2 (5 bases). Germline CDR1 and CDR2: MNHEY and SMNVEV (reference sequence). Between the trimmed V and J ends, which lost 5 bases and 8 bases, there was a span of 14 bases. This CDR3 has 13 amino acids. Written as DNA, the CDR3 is TGTGCCAGCAGTCTCTACCCAGAGGGTACGCAGTATTTT. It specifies CASSLYPEGTQYF.

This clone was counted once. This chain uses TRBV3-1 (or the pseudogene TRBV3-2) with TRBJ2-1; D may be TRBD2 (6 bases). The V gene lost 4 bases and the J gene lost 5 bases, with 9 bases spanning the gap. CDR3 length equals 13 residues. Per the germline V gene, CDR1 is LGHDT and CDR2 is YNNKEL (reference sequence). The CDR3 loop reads CASSPTRNNEQFF. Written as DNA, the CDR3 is TGTGCCAGCAGCCCGACTAGAAACAATGAGCAGTTCTTC.

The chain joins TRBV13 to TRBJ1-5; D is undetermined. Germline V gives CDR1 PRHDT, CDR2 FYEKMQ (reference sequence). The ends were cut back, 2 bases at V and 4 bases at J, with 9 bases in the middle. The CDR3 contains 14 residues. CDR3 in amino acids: CASSLRGPNQPQHF. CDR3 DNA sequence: TGTGCCAGCAGCTTAAGAGGGCCAAATCAGCCCCAGCATTTT.

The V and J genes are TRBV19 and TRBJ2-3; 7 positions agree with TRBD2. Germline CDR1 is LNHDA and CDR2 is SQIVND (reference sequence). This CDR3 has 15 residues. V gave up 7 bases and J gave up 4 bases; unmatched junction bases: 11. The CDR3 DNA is TGTGCCAGTAAAGGGGCGGGAGCTGGTGCAGATACGCAGTATTTT. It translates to CASKGAGAGADTQYF.

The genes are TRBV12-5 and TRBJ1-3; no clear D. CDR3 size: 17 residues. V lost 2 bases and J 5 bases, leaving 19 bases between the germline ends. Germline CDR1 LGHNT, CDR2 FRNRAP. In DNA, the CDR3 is TGTGCTAGTGGTTTGCCATCGGGCGGGCGAAGAAGAAACACCATATATTTT. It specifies CASGLPSGGRRRNTIYF.

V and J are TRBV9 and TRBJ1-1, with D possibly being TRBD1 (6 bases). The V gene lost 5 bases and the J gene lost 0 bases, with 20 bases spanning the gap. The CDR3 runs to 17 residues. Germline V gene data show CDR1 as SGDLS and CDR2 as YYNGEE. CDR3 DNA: TGTGCCAGCAGTTCGACAGGCGGGTATCCCATGAACACTGAAGCTTTCTTT. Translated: CASSSTGGYPMNTEAFF.

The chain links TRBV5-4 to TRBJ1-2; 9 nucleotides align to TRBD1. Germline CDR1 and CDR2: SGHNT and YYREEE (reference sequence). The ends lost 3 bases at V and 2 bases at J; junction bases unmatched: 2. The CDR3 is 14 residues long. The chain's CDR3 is CASSWDRANYGYTF. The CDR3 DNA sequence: TGTGCCAGCAGCTGGGACAGGGCCAACTATGGCTACACCTTC.

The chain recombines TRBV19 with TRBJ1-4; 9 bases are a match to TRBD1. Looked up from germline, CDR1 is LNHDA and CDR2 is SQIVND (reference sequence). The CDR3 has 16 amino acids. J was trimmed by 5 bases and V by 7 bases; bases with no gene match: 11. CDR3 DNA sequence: TGTGCCAGTAAGCGAAACGAAGGACAGGGGAATGAAAAACTGTTTTTT. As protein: CASKRNEGQGNEKLFF.

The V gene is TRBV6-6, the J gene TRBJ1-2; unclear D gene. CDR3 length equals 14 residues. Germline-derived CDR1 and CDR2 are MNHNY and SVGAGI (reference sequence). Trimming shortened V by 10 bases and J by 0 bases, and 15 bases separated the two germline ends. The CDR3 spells CATQDSFANYGYTF. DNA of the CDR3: TGTGCCACCCAGGATAGTTTCGCTAACTATGGCTACACCTTC.

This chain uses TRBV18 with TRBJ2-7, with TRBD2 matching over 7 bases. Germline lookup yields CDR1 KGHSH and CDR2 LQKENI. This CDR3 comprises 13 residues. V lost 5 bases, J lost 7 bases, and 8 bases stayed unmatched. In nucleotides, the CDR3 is TGTGCCAGCTCATCGATGGGGGGAGGGGAGCAGTACGTC. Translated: CASSSMGGGEQYV.

For the CDR3, the DNA is TGTGCCAGCAGCCAAGATTCGGGGGGGACTAATGAAAAACTGTTTTTT. Translating it yields CASSQDSGGTNEKLFF. This chain connects TRBV4-2 to TRBJ1-4; weak D call: TRBD1 (5 bases). The CDR3 is 16 amino acids. V dropped 0 bases and J dropped 2 bases, with 10 bases sitting between them. CDR1 is LGHNA and CDR2 is YNFKEQ in the germline V gene.

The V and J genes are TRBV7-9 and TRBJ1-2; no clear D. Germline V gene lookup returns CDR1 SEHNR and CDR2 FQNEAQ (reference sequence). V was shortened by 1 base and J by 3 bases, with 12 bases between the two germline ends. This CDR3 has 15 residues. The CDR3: CASSLVQEMDYGYTF. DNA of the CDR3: TGTGCCAGCAGCTTAGTCCAGGAAATGGACTATGGCTACACCTTC.